The 25 T cell receptor beta chains reported below all come from one sample, sequenced in a study of blood T cell repertoires in COVID-19. Assay used: immunoSEQ multiplex PCR; TCRdb lists only in-frame clones, some missing. The table includes 200,000 or so clones, 85% to 90% detected once. Sequenced: peripheral blood. The origin of the receptors is a man aged 50-59 years with acute or convalescent COVID-19.

The rearrangement joins TRBV6-5 to TRBJ2-5; possibly TRBD2 for D (5 bases). The CDR3 has 15 amino acids. From germline, CDR1 is MNHEY and CDR2 SVGAGI. The V and J ends lost 6 bases and 8 bases respectively, with 22 bases between them. The CDR3 DNA follows: TGTGCCAGCAGCCCCACCTGGGGAGAGCCATCCACCCAGTACTTC. It yields the protein CASSPTWGEPSTQYF.

Comments on this clone: An end of the junction differs from the germline gene, which may be a read error. The CDR3 DNA is TGTGCCAGCAACCAACGACAGTCCTATGTCTACACCTTC. Its protein product is CASNQRQSYVYTF. V and J are TRBV7-2 and TRBJ1-2, with a tentative D call TRBD1 (5 bases). CDR3 size: 13 residues. Germline V gene sequence: CDR1 SGHTA, CDR2 FQGNSA.

CDR3: CASSDGFSYEQYF. Here the CDR3 DNA reads TGCGCCAGCAGTGATGGCTTCTCCTACGAGCAGTACTTC. This chain links TRBV10-1 with TRBJ2-7; D call uncertain. The CDR3 extends over 13 amino acids. The V end was cut by 3 bases, the J end by 0 bases, with 6 bases between. In germline, CDR1 is WNHNN, CDR2 SYGVQD (reference sequence).

CDR3 DNA: TGTGCCAGCAGTGAAGAGGGCAGGGGGAGTAATTCACCCCTCCACTTT. This encodes CASSEEGRGSNSPLHF. The chain carries TRBV6-1 and TRBJ1-6; 7 bases map to TRBD1. The V segment lost 1 base and the J segment 6 bases; nucleotides outside the gene matches: 6. The length of the CDR3 is 16 residues. Germline values: CDR1 MNHNS, CDR2 SASEGT.

This chain connects TRBV6-5 to TRBJ2-7; TRBD1 is a possible D gene (8 bases). Trimming stripped 8 bases from V and 7 bases from J, with 21 bases between. Germline lookup yields CDR1 MNHEY and CDR2 SVGAGI. CDR3 length equals 14 residues. CDR3 protein: CASGQGGILWEQYF. The CDR3, as DNA: TGTGCCAGCGGACAGGGAGGGATCTTATGGGAGCAGTACTTC.

The CDR3 region has the DNA TGTGCCAGCAGCCCCACTAGTCACACAGATACGCAGTATTTT. Protein: CASSPTSHTDTQYF. V gene TRBV7-3 combines with J gene TRBJ2-3; tentative D call: TRBD2 (5 bases). The germline V and J ends were trimmed by 5 bases and 2 bases, with 11 bases remaining between them. The V gene's germline CDR1 is SGHTA and CDR2 FQGTGA. The CDR3 is 14 residues long.

The chain has TRBV10-2 and TRBJ1-1; TRBD1 is a possible D gene (5 bases). CDR1 is WSHSY and CDR2 is SAAADI in the germline V gene. The CDR3 extends over 12 amino acids. V was pared by 2 bases and J by 6 bases, with 7 bases between. The CDR3 loop is CASSEGGAEAFF. CDR3 coding DNA: TGCGCCAGCAGTGAGGGGGGGGCTGAAGCTTTCTTT.

The genes are TRBV7-3 and TRBJ2-7, with 7 positions matching TRBD1. Looked up from germline, CDR1 is SGHTA and CDR2 is FQGTGA. The CDR3 consists of 15 residues. The junction had 9 bases not matched to a gene; V was cut back by 7 bases and J by 0 bases. CDR3 DNA sequence: TGTGCCAGCAACCCTACTGGGACAGTCTCCTACGAGCAGTACTTC. As protein: CASNPTGTVSYEQYF.

The chain carries TRBV5-4 and TRBJ1-5; D may be TRBD1 (5 bases). The germline CDR1 and CDR2 sequences are SGHNT and YYREEE (reference sequence). V lost 4 bases, J lost 3 bases, and 14 bases lay in between. This CDR3 contains 15 residues. The CDR3 region has the DNA TGTGCCAGCAGCCCCGGGGGGGGGACCAATCAGCCCCAGCATTTT. Translating it yields CASSPGGGTNQPQHF.

The chain employs TRBV6-5 and TRBJ2-1; 11 nucleotides line up with TRBD2. Germline trimming cut 0 bases from V and 6 bases from J; bases unmatched to any gene: 4. This CDR3 has 16 amino acids. From germline, CDR1 is MNHEY and CDR2 SVGAGI. CDR3 DNA: TGTGCCAGCAGTTACTCCTCCGGGACTAGCGGCAATGAGCAGTTCTTC. Translation: CASSYSSGTSGNEQFF.

CDR3 protein: CASSDGLAEGSGEQFF. Written as DNA, the CDR3 is TGCGCCAGCAGTGATGGACTAGCGGAGGGAAGCGGTGAGCAGTTCTTC. The rearrangement joins TRBV10-2 to TRBJ2-1, with TRBD2 matching over 10 bases. This CDR3 has 16 amino acids. The V and J ends lost 3 bases and 9 bases, in that order; junction bases with no gene match: 11. From germline, CDR1 is WSHSY and CDR2 SAAADI.

This rearrangement joins TRBV6-1 to TRBJ1-2, with no clear D. The germline V and J ends were trimmed by 0 bases and 0 bases, with 11 bases remaining between them. The CDR3 spans 16 residues. Germline assignment: CDR1 MNHNS and CDR2 SASEGT. The CDR3 coding sequence is TGTGCCAGCAGTGAAGCGGGGAGACACTCTAACTATGGCTACACCTTC. It encodes CASSEAGRHSNYGYTF.

The chain carries TRBV2 and TRBJ1-4; D call uncertain. V lost 3 bases to trimming and J lost 0 bases, with 5 bases between them. The length of the CDR3 is 14 residues. The germline V gene encodes CDR1 SNHLY and CDR2 FYNNEI. In DNA, the CDR3 is TGTGCCAGCAGTGACGGGGCAACTAATGAAAAACTGTTTTTT. Residues: CASSDGATNEKLFF.

The chain couples TRBV19 to TRBJ2-6; 12 positions match TRBD1. V lost 8 bases to trimming and J lost 1 base; unmatched junction nucleotides: 12. CDR3 length equals 19 residues. Germline V lookup: CDR1 LNHDA, CDR2 SQIVND (reference sequence). CDR3 residues: CASGTPGQGALSGANVLTF. The CDR3 DNA sequence: TGTGCCAGTGGCACGCCGGGACAGGGGGCACTGTCTGGGGCCAACGTCCTGACTTTC.

The sample holds a few counts of this clone. This sequence joins TRBV2 and TRBJ1-1; 7 bases line up with TRBD1. This CDR3 region has 16 residues. After removal of 6 bases from V and 1 base from J, the junction contained 11 bases not matched to a gene. The germline CDR1 and CDR2 sequences are SNHLY and FYNNEI. This CDR3 is CASSFLQGTANTEAFF. DNA for the CDR3: TGTGCCAGCAGCTTCTTACAGGGGACGGCGAACACTGAAGCTTTCTTT.

The chain couples TRBV28 to TRBJ1-2; the D gene is possibly TRBD1 (5 bases). V was clipped by 8 bases and J by 4 bases, with 17 bases between them. Per germline, CDR1 MDHEN and CDR2 SYDVKM. The CDR3 length is 14 residues. The CDR3 spells CASLGRGASYGYTF. Here the CDR3 DNA reads TGTGCCAGCTTGGGAAGGGGCGCTTCCTATGGCTACACCTTC.

This rearrangement joins TRBV6-5 to TRBJ1-1; maybe TRBD1 (5 bases). Germline V gives CDR1 MNHEY, CDR2 SVGAGI. Trimming cost V 2 bases and J 1 base, with 11 bases left between them. The CDR3 runs to 15 residues. CDR3 sequence: CASSYLVDRNTEAFF. CDR3 DNA sequence: TGTGCCAGCAGTTACCTTGTCGACAGGAACACTGAAGCTTTCTTT.

This clone turned up a few times. The chain is built from TRBV12-3 or TRBV12-4 and TRBJ1-5; unclear D gene. The germline V and J ends were trimmed by 3 bases and 6 bases, with 9 bases remaining between them. CDR3 size: 13 residues. The CDR3, as DNA: TGTGCCAGCAGTTTCCGGGAGGTTCAGCCCCAGCATTTT. Translated, it gives CASSFREVQPQHF.

This clone came up many times. V and J are TRBV5-5 and TRBJ1-6, with D hard to call. CDR3 length: 16 residues. Trimming took off 2 bases at V and 4 bases at J, with 13 bases between the two ends. Germline CDR1 reads SGHKS; CDR2 reads YYEKEE (reference sequence). The chain's CDR3 is CASSLEEGIYNSPLHF. CDR3 DNA sequence: TGTGCCAGCAGCTTAGAGGAGGGAATTTATAATTCACCCCTCCACTTT.

The V gene is TRBV6-5, the J gene TRBJ2-7; TRBD1 might be the D (5 bases). V shed 0 bases and J shed 1 base, with 10 bases lying between them. Germline loops: CDR1 MNHEY, CDR2 SVGAGI. CDR3 length equals 15 residues. DNA of the CDR3: TGTGCCAGCAGTTACTCTCAGGGCGGTTCCTACGAGCAGTACTTC. Protein sequence: CASSYSQGGSYEQYF.

The chain employs TRBV3-1 (or the pseudogene TRBV3-2) and TRBJ1-6; weak D call: TRBD1 (5 bases). Germline V lookup: CDR1 LGHDT, CDR2 YNNKEL (reference sequence). Between the trimmed V and J ends, which lost 4 bases and 7 bases, there was a span of 14 bases. CDR3 size: 15 residues. CDR3 region: CASSPRPRQNSPLHF. The CDR3, as DNA: TGTGCCAGCAGCCCTAGACCCAGACAGAATTCACCCCTCCACTTT.

The chain recombines TRBV20-1 with TRBJ1-2; D remains ambiguous. Germline V CDR1 and CDR2: DFQATT, SNEGSKA (reference sequence). V was clipped by 6 bases and J by 2 bases, with 4 bases between them. This CDR3 is 10 amino acids long. The CDR3 sequence: CSALNYGYTF. CDR3 DNA: TGCAGTGCCCTCAACTATGGCTACACCTTC.

The genes are TRBV6-5 and TRBJ2-7; D is unresolved. The germline gives CDR1 MNHEY, CDR2 SVGAGI. The ends were cut back, 4 bases at V and 0 bases at J, with 13 bases in the middle. The CDR3 loop spans 15 amino acids. Written as DNA, the CDR3 is TGTGCCAGCAGTTTAGGAGACTTGAGCTCCTACGAGCAGTACTTC. Amino acid sequence: CASSLGDLSSYEQYF.

The chain couples TRBV27 to TRBJ1-1; TRBD1 is a possible D gene (6 bases). The V gene's germline CDR1 is MNHEY and CDR2 SMNVEV (reference sequence). V was shortened by 7 bases and J by 5 bases, with 14 bases between the two germline ends. The CDR3 length is 13 residues. As DNA, the CDR3 is TGTGCCAGCATCCCCCCAGGGGTAACTGAAGCTTTCTTT. Amino acid sequence: CASIPPGVTEAFF.

This clone was observed once. The chain recombines TRBV19 with TRBJ1-3; D not resolved. The germline V gene has CDR1 LNHDA and CDR2 SQIVND (reference sequence). CDR3 length equals 14 residues. Trimming cost V 6 bases and J 0 bases, with 9 bases left between them. The CDR3 coding sequence is TGTGCCAGTAGCCTCCGGGACTCTGGAAACACCATATATTTT. Its translation is CASSLRDSGNTIYF.